Sequencing of this T cell receptor beta chain was carried out in a study of shared clonotypes between healthy human individuals. Study conclusions and caveats: For sorted subsets, rarefaction showed incomplete sequencing despite large depth.

How the authors handled the data: Filtering differed for immunoSEQ, which gave only junction sequences without quality scores. TCRdb's table, derived via immunoSEQ multiplex PCR, lists solely in-frame clones and lacks some. Clonal size and the V and J genes are those of that table, whereas D and trimming came from the DNA. The table shows 2,100,000 or so clones, with about 94% occurring only once. Concerning this clone itself: Its antigen is unknown. Distinct nucleotide sequences in the sample also encode this CDR3.

The sequence came from a man aged 18 to 35 in good health. Sequenced: naive CD4+ T cells sorted from blood. The subset here: CD45RA+ positively selected.

The CDR3 nucleotides read TGCGCCAGCAGCTTGGCCTTGGCCGGGTACGAGCAGTACTTC. This gives the protein CASSLALAGYEQYF. This chain uses TRBV5-1 with TRBJ2-7; D remains unclear. V dropped 0 bases and J dropped 4 bases, with 11 bases sitting between them. CDR1 and CDR2 (germline): SGHRS, YFSETQ. This CDR3 has 14 amino acids.